The rows below give T cell receptor beta chains drawn from one sample of a study of neoadjuvant nivolumab and ipilimumab in lung cancer. The method was immunoSEQ multiplex PCR; TCRdb's version includes in-frame clones alone and lacks a portion of them. The table includes about 30,000 clones, roughly 90% detected once. Sequenced material: peripheral blood, taken after neoadjuvant nivolumab, alone or with ipilimumab, at or shortly before surgery. These receptors came from an adult with non-small cell lung cancer. Each CDR3 is given with its conserved first and last residue. D genes are given only for firm matches. A row's size may be missing; if present it is once, few, many or a size class.

V	D	J	size	CDR3	DNA
TRBV11-2	.	TRBJ2-1	.	CASRSLGGVPYNEQFF	TGTGCCAGCAGGTCTCTTGGGGGAGTGCCTTACAATGAGCAGTTCTTC
TRBV15	.	TRBJ1-5	.	CATSKGNQPQHF	TGTGCCACCAGCAAAGGAAATCAGCCCCAGCATTTT
TRBV5-6	TRBD1	TRBJ1-2	.	CASSLGGWDRVSAGYTF	TGTGCCAGCAGCTTGGGAGGTTGGGACAGGGTGTCCGCTGGCTACACCTTC
TRBV15	.	TRBJ2-7	once	CAISFGPFYEQYF	TGTGCCATCTCCTTCGGGCCCTTTTACGAGCAGTACTTC
TRBV7-2	TRBD1	TRBJ2-7	.	CASSRTGGRYEQYF	TGTGCCAGCAGCCGGACAGGGGGCAGGTACGAGCAGTACTTC
TRBV13	TRBD1	TRBJ2-3	.	CASSSSWDRESDTQYF	TGTGCCAGCAGCTCGTCCTGGGACAGGGAATCAGATACGCAGTATTTT
TRBV25-1	.	TRBJ2-5	.	CASSEPGRGETQYF	TGTGCCAGCAGTGAACCGGGGAGAGGGGAGACCCAGTACTTC
TRBV5-1	TRBD2	TRBJ2-1	.	CASSFQPGTSGIGGQFF	TGCGCCAGCAGCTTTCAGCCAGGGACTAGCGGGATAGGTGGGCAGTTCTTC
TRBV9	TRBD2	TRBJ2-5	.	CASSVGLAGAETQYF	TGTGCCAGCAGCGTAGGACTAGCGGGAGCAGAGACCCAGTACTTC
TRBV5-4	TRBD1	TRBJ2-3	.	CASSPPDRSPTDTQYF	TGTGCCAGCAGCCCCCCGGACAGGTCCCCCACAGATACGCAGTATTTT
TRBV5-6	.	TRBJ1-1	.	CASSRDRGRVTEAFF	TGTGCCAGCAGCCGAGATAGGGGGAGGGTCACTGAAGCTTTCTTT
TRBV6-4	.	TRBJ2-2	.	CASSDSTDTGELFF	TGTGCCAGCAGTGACTCGACCGACACCGGGGAGCTGTTTTTT
TRBV29-1	.	TRBJ2-3	.	CSVGEGGTDTQYF	TGCAGCGTTGGGGAGGGGGGCACAGATACGCAGTATTTT